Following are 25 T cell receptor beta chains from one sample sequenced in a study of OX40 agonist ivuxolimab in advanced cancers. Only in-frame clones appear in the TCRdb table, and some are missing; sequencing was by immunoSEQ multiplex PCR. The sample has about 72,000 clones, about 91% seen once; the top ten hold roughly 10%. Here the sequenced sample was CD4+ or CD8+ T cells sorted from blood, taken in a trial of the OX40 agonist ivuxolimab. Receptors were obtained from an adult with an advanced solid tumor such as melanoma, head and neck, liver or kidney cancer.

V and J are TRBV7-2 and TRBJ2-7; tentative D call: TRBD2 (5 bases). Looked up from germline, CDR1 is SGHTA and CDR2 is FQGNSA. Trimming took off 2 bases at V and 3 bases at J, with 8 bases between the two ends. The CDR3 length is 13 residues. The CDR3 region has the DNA TGTGCCAGCAGCTTAATCCGGGGCTACGAGCAGTACTTC. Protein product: CASSLIRGYEQYF.

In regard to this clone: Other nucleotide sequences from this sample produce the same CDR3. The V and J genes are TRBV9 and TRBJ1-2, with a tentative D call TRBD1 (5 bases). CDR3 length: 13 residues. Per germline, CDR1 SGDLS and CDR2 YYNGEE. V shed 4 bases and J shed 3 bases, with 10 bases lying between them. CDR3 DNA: TGTGCCAGCAGCCCCCGGGGCGACTATGGCTACACCTTC. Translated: CASSPRGDYGYTF. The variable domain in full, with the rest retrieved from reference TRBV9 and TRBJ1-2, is DSGVTQTPKHLITATGQRVTLRCSPRSGDLSVYWYQQSLDQGLQFLIQYYNGEERAKGNILERFSAQQFPDLHSELNLSSLELGDSALYFCASSPRGDYGYTFGSGTRLTVV.

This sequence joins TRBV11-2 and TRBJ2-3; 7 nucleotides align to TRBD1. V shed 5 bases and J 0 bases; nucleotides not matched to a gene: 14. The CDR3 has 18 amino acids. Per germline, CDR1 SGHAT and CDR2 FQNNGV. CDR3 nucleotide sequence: TGTGCCAGCAGCCTGTGGCGCACCTCAGGGGGAAGCACAGATACGCAGTATTTT. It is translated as CASSLWRTSGGSTDTQYF.

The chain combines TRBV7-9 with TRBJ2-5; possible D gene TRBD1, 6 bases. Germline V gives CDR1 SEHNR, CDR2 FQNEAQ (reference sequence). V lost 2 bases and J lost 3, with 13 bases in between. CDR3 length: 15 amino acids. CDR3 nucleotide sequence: TGTGCCAGCAGCTTATTTTTCACAGGGAAAGAGACCCAGTACTTC. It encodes CASSLFFTGKETQYF.

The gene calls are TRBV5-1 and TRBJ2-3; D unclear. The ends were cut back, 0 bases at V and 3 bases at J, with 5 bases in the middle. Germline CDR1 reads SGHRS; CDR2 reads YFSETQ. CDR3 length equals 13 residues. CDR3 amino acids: CASSLAGTDTQYF. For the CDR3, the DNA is TGCGCCAGCAGCTTGGCCGGAACAGATACGCAGTATTTT. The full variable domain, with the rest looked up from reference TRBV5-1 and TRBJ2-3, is KAGVTQTPRYLIKTRGQQVTLSCSPISGHRSVSWYQQTPGQGLQFLFEYFSETQRNKGNFPGRFSGRQFSNSRSEMNVSTLELGDSALYLCASSLAGTDTQYFGPGTRLTVL.

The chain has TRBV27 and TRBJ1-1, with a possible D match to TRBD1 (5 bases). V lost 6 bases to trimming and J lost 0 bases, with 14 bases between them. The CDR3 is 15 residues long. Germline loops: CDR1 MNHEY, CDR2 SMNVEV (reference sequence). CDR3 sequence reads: CASSLGRAMNTEAFF. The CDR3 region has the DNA TGTGCCAGCAGCCTGGGACGGGCCATGAACACTGAAGCTTTCTTT.

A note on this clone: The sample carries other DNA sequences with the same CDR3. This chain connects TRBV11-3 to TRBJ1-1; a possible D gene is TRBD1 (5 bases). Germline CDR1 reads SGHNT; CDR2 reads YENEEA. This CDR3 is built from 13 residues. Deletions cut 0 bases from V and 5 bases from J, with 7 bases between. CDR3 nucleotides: TGTGCCAGCAGCTTAGAGGCAGGGACTGAAGCTTTCTTT. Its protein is CASSLEAGTEAFF.

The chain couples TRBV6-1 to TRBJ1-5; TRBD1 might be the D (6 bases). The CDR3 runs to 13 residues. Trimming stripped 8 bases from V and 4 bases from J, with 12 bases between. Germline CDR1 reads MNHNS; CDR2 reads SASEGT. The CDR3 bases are TGTGCCAGCCGGGACATGGAGAATCAGCCCCAGCATTTT. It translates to CASRDMENQPQHF.

The CDR3 region is CASSRGSYGYTF. DNA of the CDR3: TGTGCCAGCAGTAGGGGCAGCTATGGCTACACCTTC. The chain uses TRBV6-5 and TRBJ1-2, with a possible D match to TRBD1 (5 bases). CDR1 and CDR2 from the germline V gene are MNHEY and SVGAGI. CDR3 size: 12 residues. V was pared by 5 bases and J by 4 bases, with 8 bases between.

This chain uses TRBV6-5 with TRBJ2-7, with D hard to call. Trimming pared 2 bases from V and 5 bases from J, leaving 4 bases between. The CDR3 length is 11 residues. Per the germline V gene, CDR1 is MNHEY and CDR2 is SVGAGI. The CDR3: CASSYGDEQYF. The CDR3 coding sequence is TGTGCCAGCAGTTACGGGGACGAGCAGTACTTC.

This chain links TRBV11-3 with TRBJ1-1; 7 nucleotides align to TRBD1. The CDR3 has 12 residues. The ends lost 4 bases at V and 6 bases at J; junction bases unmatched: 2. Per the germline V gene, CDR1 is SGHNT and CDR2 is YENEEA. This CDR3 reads CASSSDRAEAFF. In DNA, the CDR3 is TGTGCCAGCAGCTCCGACAGGGCTGAAGCTTTCTTT.

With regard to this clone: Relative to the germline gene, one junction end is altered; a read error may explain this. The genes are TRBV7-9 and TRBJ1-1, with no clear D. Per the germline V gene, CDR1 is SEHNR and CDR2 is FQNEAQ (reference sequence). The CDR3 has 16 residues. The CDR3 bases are TGTGCCAGCAGCTTAGCGCGGACCTTCCAGAACGCTGAAGCTTTCTTT. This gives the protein CASSLARTFQNAEAFF.

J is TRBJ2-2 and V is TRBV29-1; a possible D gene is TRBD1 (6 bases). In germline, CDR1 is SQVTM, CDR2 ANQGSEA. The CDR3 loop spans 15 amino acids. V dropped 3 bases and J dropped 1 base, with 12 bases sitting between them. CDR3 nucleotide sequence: TGCAGCGTTGAGATGGACAGCAAGAACACCGGGGAGCTGTTTTTT. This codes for CSVEMDSKNTGELFF.

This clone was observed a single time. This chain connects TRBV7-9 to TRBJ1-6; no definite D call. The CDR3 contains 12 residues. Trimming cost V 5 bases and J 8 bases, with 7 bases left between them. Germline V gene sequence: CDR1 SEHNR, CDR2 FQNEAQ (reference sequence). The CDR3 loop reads CASSPPDSPLHF. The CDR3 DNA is TGTGCCAGCAGCCCCCCAGATTCACCCCTCCACTTT.

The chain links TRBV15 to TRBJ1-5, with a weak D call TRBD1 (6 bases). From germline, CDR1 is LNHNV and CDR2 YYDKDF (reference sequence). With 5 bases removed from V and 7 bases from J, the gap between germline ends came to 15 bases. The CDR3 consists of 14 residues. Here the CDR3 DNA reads TGTGCCACCAGCGTAAGGGGGGGGTGGCAGCCCCAGCATTTT. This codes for CATSVRGGWQPQHF.

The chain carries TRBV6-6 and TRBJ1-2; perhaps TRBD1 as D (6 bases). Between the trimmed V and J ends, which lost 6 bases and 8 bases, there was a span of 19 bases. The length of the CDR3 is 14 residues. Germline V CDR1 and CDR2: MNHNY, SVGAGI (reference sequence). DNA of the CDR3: TGTGCCAGCAGCTACCCCGTACAGGGCGAAGGCTACACCTTC. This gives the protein CASSYPVQGEGYTF.

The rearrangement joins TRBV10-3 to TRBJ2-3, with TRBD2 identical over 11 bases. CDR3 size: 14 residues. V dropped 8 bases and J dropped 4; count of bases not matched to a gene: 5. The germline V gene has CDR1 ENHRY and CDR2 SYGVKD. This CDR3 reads CAIQTSGEPDTQYF. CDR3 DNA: TGTGCCATCCAGACTAGCGGGGAGCCAGATACGCAGTATTTT.

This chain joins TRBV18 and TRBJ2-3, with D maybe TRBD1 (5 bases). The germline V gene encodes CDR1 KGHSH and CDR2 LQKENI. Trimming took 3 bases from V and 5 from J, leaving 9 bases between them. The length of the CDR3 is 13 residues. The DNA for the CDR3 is TGTGCCAGCTCACCGTCCAGGGAAGATACGCAGTATTTT. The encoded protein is CASSPSREDTQYF.

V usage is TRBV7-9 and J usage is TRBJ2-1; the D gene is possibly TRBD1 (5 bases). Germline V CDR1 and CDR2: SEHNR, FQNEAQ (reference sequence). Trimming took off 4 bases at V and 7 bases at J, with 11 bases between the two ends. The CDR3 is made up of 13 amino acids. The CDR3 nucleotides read TGTGCCAGCAGCTCGGACACGCGGAATGAGCAGTTCTTC. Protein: CASSSDTRNEQFF.

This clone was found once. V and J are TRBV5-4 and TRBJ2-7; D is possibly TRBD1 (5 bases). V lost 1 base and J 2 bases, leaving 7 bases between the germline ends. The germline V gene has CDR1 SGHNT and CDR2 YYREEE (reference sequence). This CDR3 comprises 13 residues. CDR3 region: CASSLIGAYEQYF. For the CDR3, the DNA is TGTGCCAGCAGCTTGATAGGGGCCTACGAGCAGTACTTC.

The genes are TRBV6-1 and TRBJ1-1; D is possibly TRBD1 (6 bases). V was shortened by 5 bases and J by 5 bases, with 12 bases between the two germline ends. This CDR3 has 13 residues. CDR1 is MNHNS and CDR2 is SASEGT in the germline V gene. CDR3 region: CASSPQGFTEAFF. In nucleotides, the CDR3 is TGTGCCAGCAGTCCACAGGGTTTTACTGAAGCTTTCTTT.

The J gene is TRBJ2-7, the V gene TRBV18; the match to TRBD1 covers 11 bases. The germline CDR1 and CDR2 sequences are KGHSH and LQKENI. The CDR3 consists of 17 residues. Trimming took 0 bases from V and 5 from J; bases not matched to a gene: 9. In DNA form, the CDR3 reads TGTGCCAGCTCACCACCGAGATTCGGACAGGGGGCGAACGAGCAGTACTTC. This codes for CASSPPRFGQGANEQYF.

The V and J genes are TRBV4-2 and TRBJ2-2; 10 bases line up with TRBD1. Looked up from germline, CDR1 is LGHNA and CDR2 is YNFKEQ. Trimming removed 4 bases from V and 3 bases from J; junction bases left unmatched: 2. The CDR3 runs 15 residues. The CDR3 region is CASSPGTGDTGELFF. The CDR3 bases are TGTGCCAGCAGCCCCGGGACAGGGGACACCGGGGAGCTGTTTTTT.

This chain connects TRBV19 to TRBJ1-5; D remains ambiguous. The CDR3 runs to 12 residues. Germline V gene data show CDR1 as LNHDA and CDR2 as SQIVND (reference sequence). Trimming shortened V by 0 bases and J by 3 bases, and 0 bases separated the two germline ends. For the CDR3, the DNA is TGTGCCAGTAGTATAGACAATCAGCCCCAGCATTTT. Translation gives CASSIDNQPQHF.

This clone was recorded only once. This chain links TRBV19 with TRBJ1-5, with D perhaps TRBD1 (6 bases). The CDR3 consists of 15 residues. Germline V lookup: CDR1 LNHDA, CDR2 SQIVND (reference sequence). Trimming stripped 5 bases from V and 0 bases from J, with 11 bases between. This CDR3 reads CASSPDRYSNQPQHF. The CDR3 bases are TGTGCCAGTAGTCCAGACAGGTATAGCAATCAGCCCCAGCATTTT.